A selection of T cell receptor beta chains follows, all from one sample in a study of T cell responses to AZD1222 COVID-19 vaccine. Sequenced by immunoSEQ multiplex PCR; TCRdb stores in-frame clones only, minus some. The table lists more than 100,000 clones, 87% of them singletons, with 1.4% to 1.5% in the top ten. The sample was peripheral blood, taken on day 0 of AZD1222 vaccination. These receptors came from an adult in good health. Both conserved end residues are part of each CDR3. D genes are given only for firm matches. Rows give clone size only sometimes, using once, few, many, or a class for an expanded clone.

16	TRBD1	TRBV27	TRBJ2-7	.	CASSLEFPGQFGEQYF	TGTGCCAGCAGTTTAGAATTTCCGGGACAGTTTGGGGAGCAGTACTTC
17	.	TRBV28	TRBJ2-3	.	CASSFPEAGPYTDTQYF	TGTGCCAGCAGTTTCCCTGAGGCGGGGCCGTACACAGATACGCAGTATTTT
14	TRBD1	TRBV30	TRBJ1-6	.	CAWTRGAANSPLHF	TGTGCCTGGACCAGGGGGGCGGCTAATTCACCCCTCCACTTT
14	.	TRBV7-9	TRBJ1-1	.	CASSLSGRNTEAFF	TGTGCCAGCAGCCTTTCAGGTAGGAACACTGAAGCTTTCTTT
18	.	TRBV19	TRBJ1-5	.	CASSIDVGAGYSNQPQHF	TGTGCCAGTAGTATAGATGTCGGGGCCGGTTATAGCAATCAGCCCCAGCATTTT
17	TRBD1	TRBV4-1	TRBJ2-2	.	CASSQPGQGHNTGELFF	TGCGCCAGCAGCCAGCCAGGACAGGGACATAACACCGGGGAGCTGTTTTTT
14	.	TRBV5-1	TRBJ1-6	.	CASSLVDYNSPLHF	TGCGCCAGTTCTTTAGTCGACTATAATTCACCCCTCCACTTT
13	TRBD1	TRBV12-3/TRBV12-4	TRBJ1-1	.	CASISGGSQGAFF	TGTGCCAGCATCTCAGGGGGCTCCCAAGGAGCTTTCTTT
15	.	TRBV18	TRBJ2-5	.	CASSPKPRGQETQYF	TGTGCCAGCTCACCCAAACCGAGGGGACAAGAGACCCAGTACTTC
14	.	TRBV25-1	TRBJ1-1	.	CASSAGRMNTEAFF	TGTGCCAGCAGTGCGGGCAGGATGAACACTGAAGCTTTCTTT
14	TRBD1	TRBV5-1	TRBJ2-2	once	CASSLGQGTGELFF	TGCGCCAGCAGCCTGGGACAGGGAACCGGGGAGCTGTTTTTT
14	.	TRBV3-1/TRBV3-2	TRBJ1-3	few	CASTPASSGNTIYF	TGTGCCAGCACCCCGGCTAGCTCTGGAAACACCATATATTTT
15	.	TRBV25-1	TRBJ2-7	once	CASSESRANSYEQYF	TGTGCCAGCAGTGAGTCCCGGGCCAACTCCTACGAGCAGTACTTC
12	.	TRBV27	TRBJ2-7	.	CASSLGHDEQYF	TGTGCCAGCAGTTTAGGACACGATGAGCAGTACTTC
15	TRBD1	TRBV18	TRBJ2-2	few	CASSLGQGGTGELFF	TGTGCCAGCTCCCTCGGACAGGGAGGTACCGGGGAGCTGTTTTTT
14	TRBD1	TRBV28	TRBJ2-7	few	CASSPTRGWYEQYF	TGTGCCAGCAGTCCCACCAGGGGGTGGTACGAGCAGTACTTC
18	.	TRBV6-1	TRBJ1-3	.	CASSALRGQMNSGNTIYF	TGTGCCAGCAGTGCCCTGAGGGGCCAGATGAACTCTGGAAACACCATATATTTT
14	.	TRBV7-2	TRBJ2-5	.	CASSPRDWQETQYF	TGTGCCAGCAGCCCGCGGGACTGGCAAGAGACCCAGTACTTC
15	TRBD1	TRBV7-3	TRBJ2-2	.	CASSKQGAGTGELFF	TGTGCCAGCAGCAAGCAGGGGGCGGGCACCGGGGAGCTGTTTTTT
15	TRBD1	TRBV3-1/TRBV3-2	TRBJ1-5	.	CASSPQGLGNQPQHF	TGTGCCAGCAGCCCACAGGGGTTGGGCAATCAGCCCCAGCATTTT
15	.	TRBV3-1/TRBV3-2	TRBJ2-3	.	CASSLSPGTKVTQYF	TGTGCCAGCAGCCTAAGTCCGGGCACGAAAGTTACGCAGTATTTT
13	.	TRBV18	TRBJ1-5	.	CASSRGPEQPQHF	TGTGCCAGCTCCCGAGGTCCGGAACAGCCCCAGCATTTT
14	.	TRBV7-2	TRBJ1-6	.	CASSSVGPLSPLHF	TGTGCCAGCAGCTCCGTGGGCCCTTTATCACCCCTCCACTTT